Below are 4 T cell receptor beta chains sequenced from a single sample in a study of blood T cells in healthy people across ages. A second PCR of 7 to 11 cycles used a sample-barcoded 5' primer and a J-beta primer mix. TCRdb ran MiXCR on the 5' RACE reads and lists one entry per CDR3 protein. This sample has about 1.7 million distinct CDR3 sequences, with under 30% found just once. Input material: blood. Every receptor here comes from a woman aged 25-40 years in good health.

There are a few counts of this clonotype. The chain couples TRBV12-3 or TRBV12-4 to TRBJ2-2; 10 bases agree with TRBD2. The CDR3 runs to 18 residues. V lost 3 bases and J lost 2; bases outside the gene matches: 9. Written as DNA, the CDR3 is TGTGCCAGCAGTTTTGGGGGGACTAGCGTGACTAACACCGGGGAGCTGTTTTTT. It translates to CASSFGGTSVTNTGELFF.

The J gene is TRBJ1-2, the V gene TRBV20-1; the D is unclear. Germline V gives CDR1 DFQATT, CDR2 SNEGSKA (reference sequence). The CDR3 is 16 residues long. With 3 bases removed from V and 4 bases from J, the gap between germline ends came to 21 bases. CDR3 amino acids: CSASPTDGYWVYGYTF. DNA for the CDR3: TGCAGTGCTAGCCCCACAGACGGGTACTGGGTCTATGGCTACACCTTC.

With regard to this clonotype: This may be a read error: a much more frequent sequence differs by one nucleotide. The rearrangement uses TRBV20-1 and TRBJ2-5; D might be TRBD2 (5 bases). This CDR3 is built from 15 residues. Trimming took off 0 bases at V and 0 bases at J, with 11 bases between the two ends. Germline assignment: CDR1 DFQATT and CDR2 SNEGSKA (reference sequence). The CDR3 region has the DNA TGCAGTGCTAGAGAGAGGCGGACTCACCAAGAGACCCAGTACTTC. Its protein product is CSARERRTHQETQYF.

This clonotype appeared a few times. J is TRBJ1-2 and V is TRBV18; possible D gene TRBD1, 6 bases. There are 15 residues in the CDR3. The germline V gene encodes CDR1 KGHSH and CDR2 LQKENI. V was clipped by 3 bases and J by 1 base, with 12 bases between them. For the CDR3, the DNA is TGTGCCAGCTCACCCGTCCCGGACAGTAACTATGGCTACACCTTC. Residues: CASSPVPDSNYGYTF. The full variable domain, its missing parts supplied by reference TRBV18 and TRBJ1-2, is NAGVMQNPRHLVRRRGQEARLRCSPMKGHSHVYWYRQLPEEGLKFMVYLQKENIIDESGMPKERFSAEFPKEGPSILRIQQVVRGDSAAYFCASSPVPDSNYGYTFGSGTRLTVV.